Below, 3 T cell receptor beta chains from the same sample are listed, as sequenced in a study of CD8 T cells in ankylosing spondylitis. MiXCR, run by TCRdb on the 5' RACE reads, gives a single entry per CDR3 protein. The sample has 310,000 or so distinct CDR3 sequences; over 15% are singletons. Sequencing was carried out using blood, either unsorted or a sorted T cell fraction (not recorded which). These receptors were taken from a male donor with ankylosing spondylitis or in good health (not recorded which).

The V gene is TRBV24-1, the J gene TRBJ2-3, with 15 bases lining up with TRBD2. The germline CDR1 and CDR2 sequences are KGHDR and SFDVKD. V dropped 0 bases and J dropped 2; count of bases not matched to a gene: 8. This CDR3 spans 20 amino acids. In DNA, the CDR3 is TGTGCCACCAGTGATTTGTCTGGGACTAGCGGGGGGATACACACAGATACGCAGTATTTT. Its translation is CATSDLSGTSGGIHTDTQYF.

The chain uses TRBV4-1 and TRBJ2-4, with D uncertain. Trimming removed 0 bases from V and 6 bases from J, with 9 bases in between. The CDR3 has 14 residues. Germline CDR1 and CDR2: MGHRA and YSYEKL. CDR3 loop: CASSQDGPGNIQYF. The CDR3, as DNA: TGCGCCAGCAGCCAAGACGGACCTGGAAACATTCAGTACTTC.

The chain combines TRBV5-1 with TRBJ2-3, with 9 nucleotides matching TRBD2. Germline trimming cut 5 bases from V and 3 bases from J; bases unmatched to any gene: 7. The CDR3 loop spans 15 amino acids. Germline lookup yields CDR1 SGHRS and CDR2 YFSETQ. CDR3 residues: CASSTIAGETDTQYF. CDR3 DNA: TGCGCCAGCAGTACCATAGCGGGAGAGACAGATACGCAGTATTTT. The full variable domain, rest sourced from reference TRBV5-1 and TRBJ2-3, is KAGVTQTPRYLIKTRGQQVTLSCSPISGHRSVSWYQQTPGQGLQFLFEYFSETQRNKGNFPGRFSGRQFSNSRSEMNVSTLELGDSALYLCASSTIAGETDTQYFGPGTRLTVL.